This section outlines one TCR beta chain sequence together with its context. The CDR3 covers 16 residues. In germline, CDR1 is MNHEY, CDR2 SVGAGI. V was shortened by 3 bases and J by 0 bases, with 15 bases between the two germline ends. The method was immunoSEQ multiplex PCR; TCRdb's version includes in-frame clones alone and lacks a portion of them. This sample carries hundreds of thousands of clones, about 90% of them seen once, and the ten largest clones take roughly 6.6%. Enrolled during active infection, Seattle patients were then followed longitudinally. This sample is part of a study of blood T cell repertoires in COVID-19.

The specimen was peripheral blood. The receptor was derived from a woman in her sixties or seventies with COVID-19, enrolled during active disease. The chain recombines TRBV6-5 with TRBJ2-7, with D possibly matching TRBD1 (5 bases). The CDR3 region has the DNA TGTGCCAGCAGTTATAGGCCCCAGACAGTCTCCTACGAGCAGTACTTC. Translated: CASSYRPQTVSYEQYF.